The entry below gives a single T cell receptor (beta chain) sequence along with its context. This sample is drawn from a study of monozygotic twins with inflammatory bowel disease. UMIs with a 6-nucleotide sample barcode were added by template switching. For both chains, the TCRalpha and TCRbeta cDNA went through two nested PCRs of about 15 and 9 cycles. TCRdb reprocessed the 5' RACE reads and stores each CDR3 protein as one record, lacking DNA. Recorded here are about 210,000 distinct CDR3 sequences; the top ten clones represent 7.5% to 8%. Looked up from germline, CDR1 is DFQATT and CDR2 is SNEGSKA (reference sequence). The CDR3 is 17 residues long.

The V call is TRBV20-1, the J call TRBJ1-4; the TRBD1 assignment by TCRdb is unverifiable without DNA. The receptor was derived from a human donor with ulcerative colitis or Crohn's disease, or a healthy co-twin of an affected twin (not recorded which). Input material: blood. The CDR3: CSASPTKVRTGRGWLFF.